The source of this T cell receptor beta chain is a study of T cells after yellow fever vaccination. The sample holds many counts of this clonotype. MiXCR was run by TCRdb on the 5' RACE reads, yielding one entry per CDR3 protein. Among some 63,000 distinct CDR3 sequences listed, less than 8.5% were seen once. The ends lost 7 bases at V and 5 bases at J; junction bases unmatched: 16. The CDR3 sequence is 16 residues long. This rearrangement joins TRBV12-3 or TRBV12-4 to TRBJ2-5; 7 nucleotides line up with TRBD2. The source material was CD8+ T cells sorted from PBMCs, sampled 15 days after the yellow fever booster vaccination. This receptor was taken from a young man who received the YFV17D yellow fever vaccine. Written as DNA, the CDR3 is TGTGCCAGCACCTTAGACGCTGGCGGGAGTCAGGAGACCCAGTACTTC. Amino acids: CASTLDAGGSQETQYF.